The rows below give T cell receptor beta chains drawn from one sample of a study of T cell responses to AZD1222 COVID-19 vaccine. Profiled with immunoSEQ multiplex PCR; TCRdb holds only in-frame clones, not every one. The table includes fewer than 150,000 clones, approximately 93% detected once. Sequenced here: peripheral blood, sampled on day 0 of AZD1222 vaccination. These receptors came from an adult in good health. Each CDR3 is given with its conserved first and last residue. The order of the fields is clone size, D gene, J gene, V gene, CDR3 protein, CDR3 DNA. A D gene is named only where the DNA matches it firmly. Size values are once, few and many counts, or a class for expanded clones, and some rows have none.

. | . | TRBJ2-5 | TRBV28 | CASSLRAGAETQYF | TGTGCCAGCAGTTTAAGGGCAGGGGCGGAGACCCAGTACTTC
. | . | TRBJ1-2 | TRBV24-1 | CATSEMGGSVYGYTF | TGTGCCACCAGTGAAATGGGCGGGAGCGTCTATGGCTACACCTTC
. | . | TRBJ2-7 | TRBV28 | CASFDTDSYEQYF | TGTGCCAGCTTCGACACCGACTCCTACGAGCAGTACTTC
. | . | TRBJ1-2 | TRBV3-1/TRBV3-2 | CASSLGPYYGYTF | TGTGCCAGCAGCCTCGGCCCGTACTATGGCTACACCTTC
. | TRBD2 | TRBJ2-7 | TRBV6-5 | CASGTSGTYEQYF | TGTGCCAGCGGTACTAGCGGGACCTACGAGCAGTACTTC
few | TRBD1 | TRBJ1-2 | TRBV9 | CASSGTGTGIGGYTF | TGTGCCAGCAGCGGCACCGGGACAGGGATTGGTGGCTACACCTTC
. | TRBD1 | TRBJ1-5 | TRBV3-1/TRBV3-2 | CASSQDRTGGQPQHF | TGTGCCAGCAGCCAAGATAGGACAGGCGGTCAGCCCCAGCATTTT
. | . | TRBJ1-1 | TRBV11-3 | CASSHAGRGATEAFF | TGTGCCAGCAGCCACGCAGGGCGGGGGGCAACTGAAGCTTTCTTT
. | . | TRBJ2-6 | TRBV29-1 | CSVEDSGNGVLTF | TGCAGCGTTGAAGATAGTGGTAACGGAGTCCTGACTTTC
. | TRBD2 | TRBJ2-7 | TRBV7-2 | CASTTFSGTEQYF | TGTGCCAGCACAACCTTTAGCGGGACCGAGCAGTACTTC
. | . | TRBJ1-2 | TRBV20-1 | CSASSQGGGYTF | TGCAGTGCTAGTAGTCAGGGCGGGGGCTACACCTTC
. | . | TRBJ1-2 | TRBV18 | CASSPQIRMQGYTF | TGTGCCAGCTCACCACAGATCAGGATGCAGGGCTACACCTTC
. | TRBD1 | TRBJ2-7 | TRBV5-4 | CASRLTGEGPSEQYF | TGTGCCAGCAGGCTTACAGGGGAAGGCCCCTCCGAGCAGTACTTC
. | . | TRBJ1-5 | TRBV28 | CASRRDLQPQHF | TGTGCCAGCAGACGGGACCTTCAGCCCCAGCATTTT
. | . | TRBJ2-1 | TRBV4-1 | CASSQVPGDNEQFF | TGCGCCAGCAGCCAAGTACCAGGGGACAATGAGCAGTTCTTC
. | . | TRBJ2-4 | TRBV6-5 | CASSYSLAKNIQYF | TGTGCCAGCAGTTACTCTCTAGCCAAAAACATTCAGTACTTC
. | . | TRBJ1-5 | TRBV4-3 | CASSQDQGPNQPQHF | TGCGCCAGCAGCCAGGATCAGGGACCTAATCAGCCCCAGCATTTT
. | TRBD1 | TRBJ1-2 | TRBV4-1 | CASSRDSNYGYTF | TGCGCCAGCAGCCGGGACAGTAACTATGGCTACACCTTC
. | TRBD1 | TRBJ2-1 | TRBV2 | CASRTGGFYNEQFF | TGTGCCAGCAGGACAGGGGGTTTCTACAATGAGCAGTTCTTC
. | . | TRBJ1-5 | TRBV28 | CASSLRNQPQHF | TGTGCCAGCAGTTTACGAAATCAGCCCCAGCATTTT
. | . | TRBJ1-3 | TRBV12-3/TRBV12-4 | CASSPGTGNTIYF | TGTGCCAGCAGTCCAGGGACTGGAAACACCATATATTTT
. | TRBD2 | TRBJ2-2 | TRBV28 | CASSLLTGGNTGELFF | TGTGCCAGCAGTTTATTAACGGGGGGAAACACCGGGGAGCTGTTTTTT
. | . | TRBJ2-7 | TRBV11-2 | CASSLWDNSYEQYF | TGTGCCAGCAGCCTGTGGGACAACTCCTACGAGCAGTACTTC
. | . | TRBJ2-1 | TRBV19 | CASSSDHGTGNEQFF | TGTGCCAGTAGTAGCGACCACGGGACTGGAAATGAGCAGTTCTTC
. | . | TRBJ1-6 | TRBV6-1 | CASSENRGFNSPLHF | TGTGCCAGCAGTGAAAACAGAGGCTTCAATTCACCCCTCCACTTT
. | . | TRBJ1-4 | TRBV6-5 | CASSTGFRTNEKLFF | TGTGCCAGCAGTACAGGGTTTAGAACTAATGAAAAACTGTTTTTT
. | . | TRBJ2-2 | TRBV3-1/TRBV3-2 | CASSQGNTGELFF | TGTGCCAGCAGCCAGGGAAACACCGGGGAGCTGTTTTTT
once | . | TRBJ2-6 | TRBV7-2 | CASSTRGRPSGANVLTF | TGTGCCAGCAGCACTCGAGGTCGACCCTCTGGGGCCAACGTCCTGACTTTC
. | . | TRBJ1-6 | TRBV27 | CASSSPRGNSPLHF | TGTGCCAGCAGTTCCCCTAGGGGTAATTCACCCCTCCACTTT
. | TRBD1 | TRBJ1-1 | TRBV19 | CASSSPTGVMNTEAFF | TGTGCCAGTAGCTCCCCGACAGGGGTCATGAACACTGAAGCTTTCTTT
. | . | TRBJ2-7 | TRBV5-6 | CASSLGGGGSYEQYF | TGTGCCAGCAGCTTGGGGGGAGGGGGCTCCTACGAGCAGTACTTC
. | TRBD2 | TRBJ2-7 | TRBV2 | CASSRTSGASEQYF | TGTGCCAGCAGTCGGACTAGCGGGGCTTCCGAGCAGTACTTC
. | . | TRBJ1-2 | TRBV7-9 | CASSLESRVLRGYTF | TGTGCCAGCAGCTTAGAGTCGCGGGTTCTGAGGGGCTACACCTTC
. | TRBD1 | TRBJ1-1 | TRBV28 | CASSLGQMNTEAFF | TGTGCCAGCAGTTTGGGACAGATGAACACTGAAGCTTTCTTT
. | TRBD2 | TRBJ2-3 | TRBV9 | CASSVYDTSATDTQYF | TGTGCCAGCAGCGTCTATGATACTAGCGCCACAGATACGCAGTATTTT
. | . | TRBJ1-4 | TRBV5-1 | CASSLQGLTNEKLFF | TGCGCCAGCAGCTTGCAAGGTTTAACTAATGAAAAACTGTTTTTT
. | TRBD1 | TRBJ1-1 | TRBV5-1 | CASSYRTGIMNTEAFF | TGCGCCAGCAGCTATCGGACAGGGATTATGAACACTGAAGCTTTCTTT
. | TRBD2 | TRBJ2-7 | TRBV28 | CASTASGLAGNSYEQYF | TGTGCCAGCACCGCCTCGGGACTAGCGGGAAACTCCTACGAGCAGTACTTC
. | . | TRBJ2-3 | TRBV5-1 | CASSLATSTDTQYF | TGCGCCAGCAGCTTGGCCACTAGCACAGATACGCAGTATTTT
once | TRBD1 | TRBJ1-4 | TRBV28 | CASSDRGVNEKLFF | TGTGCCAGCAGTGACAGGGGGGTTAATGAAAAACTGTTTTTT
once | . | TRBJ2-2 | TRBV30 | CACKNVGNTGELFF | TGTGCCTGCAAGAACGTGGGAAACACCGGGGAGCTGTTTTTT
. | TRBD1 | TRBJ2-1 | TRBV27 | CASSLSGQGLGQFF | TGTGCCAGCAGTTTGTCGGGACAGGGGTTGGGGCAGTTCTTC
once | TRBD1 | TRBJ2-7 | TRBV3-1/TRBV3-2 | CASSPQETGEGYEQYF | TGTGCCAGCAGCCCCCAGGAGACAGGGGAAGGTTACGAGCAGTACTTC
. | . | TRBJ2-7 | TRBV7-9 | CASSPSGRNYEQYF | TGTGCCAGCTCGCCCTCGGGGAGGAATTACGAGCAGTACTTC
. | . | TRBJ2-3 | TRBV10-3 | CAIAQESTDTQYF | TGTGCCATCGCTCAGGAGAGCACAGATACGCAGTATTTT
. | . | TRBJ1-2 | TRBV12-3/TRBV12-4 | CASSPTGYGYTF | TGTGCCAGCAGCCCTACCGGCTATGGCTACACCTTC